The next 18 T cell receptor beta chains were all read from a single sample in a study of shared clonotypes between healthy human individuals. Clones were read by immunoSEQ multiplex PCR, and TCRdb kept only the in-frame ones, dropping some. Of about 710,000 clones listed, around 77% are singletons. Sequenced input: memory CD4+ T cells sorted from blood. Subset here: CD45RA-negative fraction. The receptor source for this set is a woman between 25 and 40 years old in good health.

The chain links TRBV6-1 to TRBJ2-6; no reliable D call. In germline, CDR1 is MNHNS, CDR2 SASEGT. The CDR3 consists of 14 residues. Trimming shortened V by 9 bases and J by 0 bases, and 9 bases separated the two germline ends. DNA of the CDR3: TGTGCCAGTAAACAGTTCTCTGGGGCCAACGTCCTGACTTTC. Its protein product is CASKQFSGANVLTF.

This clone was seen once. The chain employs TRBV28 and TRBJ2-7; TRBD2 matches 8 bases. CDR1 MDHEN and CDR2 SYDVKM come from the germline V gene. The J segment lost 4 bases and the V segment lost 10 bases, leaving 15 bases of the junction unmatched. The CDR3 has 15 residues. The CDR3 region is CATKGGSGKFYEQYF. The CDR3 DNA follows: TGTGCCACCAAGGGTGGTAGCGGGAAGTTTTACGAGCAGTACTTC.

V usage is TRBV2 and J usage is TRBJ2-1; 7 bases map to TRBD1. V trimming: 7 bases; J trimming: 2 bases; junction bases outside the gene matches: 5. The CDR3 has 14 residues. Germline V CDR1 and CDR2: SNHLY, FYNNEI. The CDR3 DNA reads as TGTGCCAGCAACCGACAGGGCCCCTACAATGAGCAGTTCTTC. It translates to CASNRQGPYNEQFF.

This chain uses TRBV5-1 with TRBJ1-1, with unresolved D. Germline CDR1 is SGHRS and CDR2 is YFSETQ. The CDR3 is 13 amino acids. The V end lost 4 bases, the J end lost 5 bases, and 12 bases lay between the germline ends. CDR3 DNA sequence: TGCGCCAGCAGCCCACTTAAGGGTACTGAAGCTTTCTTT. Translation gives CASSPLKGTEAFF.

The chain couples TRBV14 to TRBJ2-1; D is perhaps TRBD1 (6 bases). Germline values: CDR1 SGHDN, CDR2 FVKESK. The CDR3 is 13 residues long. V was cut by 4 bases and J by 15 bases, with 19 bases left in between. In nucleotides, the CDR3 is TGTGCCAGCAGCCCCAGAACCGGGACAACACGGTTCTTC. Translated, it gives CASSPRTGTTRFF. The variable domain in full, completed from reference TRBV14 and TRBJ2-1, reads EAGVTQFPSHSVIEKGQTVTLRCDPISGHDNLYWYRRVMGKEIKFLLHFVKESKQDESGMPNNRFLAERTGGTYSTLKVQPAELEDSGVYFCASSPRTGTTRFFGPGTRLTVL.

The rearrangement joins TRBV5-8 to TRBJ1-5; D uncertain. This CDR3 contains 15 residues. V lost 0 bases, J lost 2 bases, and 9 bases lay in between. Germline V gene data show CDR1 as SGHTS and CDR2 as YDEGEE. In nucleotides, the CDR3 is TGTGCCAGCAGCTTGGGGAGTTTGGGCAATCAGCCCCAGCATTTT. It translates to CASSLGSLGNQPQHF.

The V and J genes are TRBV2 and TRBJ1-4; 7 nucleotides agree with TRBD1. The V gene end was trimmed by 6 bases and the J gene end by 5 bases; junction bases not matched to a gene: 6. The germline gives CDR1 SNHLY, CDR2 FYNNEI. This CDR3 comprises 14 residues. The CDR3 sequence is CASSPTGQNEKLFF. The CDR3 DNA is TGTGCCAGCAGCCCGACAGGGCAAAATGAAAAACTGTTTTTT.

This clone was picked up one time. The V call is TRBV7-3, the J call TRBJ2-3, with D unclear. The germline V gene has CDR1 SGHTA and CDR2 FQGTGA. Trimming stripped 6 bases from V and 1 base from J, with 5 bases between. CDR3 length equals 12 residues. In DNA form, the CDR3 reads TGTGCCAGCAGTATGGGCACAGATACGCAGTATTTT. Encoded protein: CASSMGTDTQYF.

This chain joins TRBV6-4 and TRBJ2-7, with 10 bases matching TRBD1. Germline CDR1 is MRHNA and CDR2 is SNTAGT. There are 16 residues in the CDR3. The ends lost 3 bases at V and 4 bases at J; junction bases unmatched: 9. The CDR3 loop reads CASSENSGQGVYEQYF. The CDR3 coding sequence is TGTGCCAGCAGTGAAAATTCCGGACAGGGGGTTTACGAGCAGTACTTC.

There are a few counts of this clone. The genes are TRBV30 and TRBJ2-7; D is possibly TRBD1 (6 bases). Trimming cost V 1 base and J 2 bases, with 12 bases left between them. Germline V CDR1 and CDR2: GTSNPN, SVGIG (reference sequence). The CDR3 sequence is 14 residues long. For the CDR3, the DNA is TGTGCCTGGAGTGGACAGGTTGGGGCCTACGAGCAGTACTTC. Amino acids: CAWSGQVGAYEQYF.

J is TRBJ2-1 and V is TRBV7-9, with a possible D match to TRBD2 (6 bases). CDR1 is SEHNR and CDR2 is FQNEAQ in the germline V gene (reference sequence). The V and J ends lost 5 bases and 2 bases respectively, with 13 bases between them. The length of the CDR3 is 15 residues. The CDR3 loop reads CASSPPGSPYNEQFF. CDR3 DNA: TGTGCCAGCAGCCCCCCCGGGAGCCCCTACAATGAGCAGTTCTTC.

This chain connects TRBV25-1 to TRBJ2-5, with D possibly called TRBD1 or TRBD2 (5 bases each). V gave up 3 bases and J gave up 7 bases, with 12 bases separating them. The CDR3 runs 13 residues. Germline CDR1 reads MGHDK; CDR2 reads SYGVNS. CDR3 DNA: TGTGCCAGCAGTGACCTGGGGGTGGGGACCCAGTACTTC. Protein sequence: CASSDLGVGTQYF.

The genes are TRBV6-6 and TRBJ1-2; 7 bases match TRBD1. CDR1 is MNHNY and CDR2 is SVGAGI in the germline V gene (reference sequence). This CDR3 has 13 residues. The junction had 9 bases not matched to a gene; V was cut back by 8 bases and J by 6 bases. CDR3 sequence reads: CASRWGTADGYTF. DNA of the CDR3: TGTGCCAGCCGGTGGGGGACAGCGGATGGCTACACCTTC.

The chain employs TRBV5-1 and TRBJ2-1; a possible D gene is TRBD2 (6 bases). V lost 0 bases and J 7 bases, leaving 17 bases between the germline ends. Per the germline V gene, CDR1 is SGHRS and CDR2 is YFSETQ. This CDR3 is built from 16 residues. The CDR3 loop is CASSLASRGVRNEQFF. The CDR3 nucleotides read TGCGCCAGCAGCTTGGCCTCCCGCGGGGTTCGGAATGAGCAGTTCTTC. Based on the CDR3 plus reference TRBV5-1 and TRBJ2-1, the full variable domain is KAGVTQTPRYLIKTRGQQVTLSCSPISGHRSVSWYQQTPGQGLQFLFEYFSETQRNKGNFPGRFSGRQFSNSRSEMNVSTLELGDSALYLCASSLASRGVRNEQFFGPGTRLTVL.

As for this clone: The identical CDR3 is also encoded by other nucleotide sequences in the sample. This chain links TRBV29-1 with TRBJ1-1; tentative D call: TRBD1 (5 bases). V shed 2 bases and J shed 5 bases, with 9 bases lying between them. This CDR3 region has 12 residues. Germline-derived CDR1 and CDR2 are SQVTM and ANQGSEA. CDR3 amino acids: CSVESGGTEAFF. The CDR3 nucleotides are TGCAGCGTTGAATCGGGGGGAACTGAAGCTTTCTTT.

This sequence joins TRBV2 and TRBJ2-7; D is tentatively TRBD1 or TRBD2 (6 bases each). This CDR3 contains 13 residues. Trimming cost V 7 bases and J 2 bases, with 12 bases left between them. Germline lookup yields CDR1 SNHLY and CDR2 FYNNEI. The CDR3 DNA sequence: TGTGCCAGCACGCGGGACACAGCCTACGAGCAGTACTTC. This encodes CASTRDTAYEQYF.

The V call is TRBV19, the J call TRBJ1-5, with 7 bases fitting TRBD1. The CDR3 consists of 13 residues. V lost 6 bases, J lost 8 bases, and 7 bases stayed unmatched. The germline V gene has CDR1 LNHDA and CDR2 SQIVND (reference sequence). CDR3 coding DNA: TGTGCCAGTAGCGCACAGGGGCGCAAGCCCCAGCATTTT. Residues: CASSAQGRKPQHF.

This chain joins TRBV30 and TRBJ2-1, with D perhaps matching TRBD2 (6 bases). The V gene's germline CDR1 is GTSNPN and CDR2 SVGIG (reference sequence). The V and J ends lost 8 bases and 5 bases respectively, with 16 bases between them. The CDR3 length is 13 residues. CDR3 protein: CARGGSGHNEQFF. CDR3 sequence (DNA): TGTGCCCGGGGAGGTAGCGGCCACAATGAGCAGTTCTTC.